Listed here are 27 T cell receptor beta chains from one sample, sequenced in a study of shared clonotypes between healthy human individuals. Only in-frame clones appear in the TCRdb table, and some are missing; sequencing was by immunoSEQ multiplex PCR. Counted here are 2,500,000 or so clones, 90% to 95% occurring once; the ten biggest clones make up 0.14%. The sequencing input was naive CD4+ T cells sorted from blood. Subset described: CD45RA+ positively selected. These receptors all come from a man aged 18 to 29 in good health.

The chain is built from TRBV19 and TRBJ2-7; 9 bases are a match to TRBD2. The V gene's germline CDR1 is LNHDA and CDR2 SQIVND (reference sequence). CDR3 size: 16 residues. After removal of 3 bases from V and 5 bases from J, the junction contained 11 bases not matched to a gene. CDR3 sequence reads: CASSMGPQREEDEQYF. The CDR3 DNA is TGTGCCAGTAGTATGGGGCCCCAGCGGGAGGAGGACGAGCAGTACTTC.

The chain joins TRBV5-1 to TRBJ2-1, with a possible D match to TRBD2 (6 bases). The germline CDR1 and CDR2 sequences are SGHRS and YFSETQ. This CDR3 has 16 amino acids. The V gene lost 0 bases and the J gene lost 5 bases, with 15 bases spanning the gap. CDR3 protein: CASSLGGVAGNNEQFF. In DNA, the CDR3 is TGCGCCAGCAGCTTGGGCGGCGTTGCGGGGAACAATGAGCAGTTCTTC.

The rearrangement joins TRBV14 to TRBJ1-1; a weak D match, TRBD1 (5 bases). Germline CDR1 reads SGHDN; CDR2 reads FVKESK. V was trimmed by 0 bases and J by 11 bases, leaving 7 bases between them. The CDR3 has 11 residues. CDR3 nucleotides: TGTGCCAGCAGCCAAGAACGGGGCGCTTTCTTT. Its translation: CASSQERGAFF.

The chain combines TRBV10-1 with TRBJ2-3; weak D call: TRBD1 (6 bases). Germline-derived CDR1 and CDR2 are WNHNN and SYGVQD (reference sequence). Deletions cut 6 bases from V and 0 bases from J, with 10 bases between. This CDR3 is 14 amino acids long. CDR3 region: CASRKGQSTDTQYF. In DNA, the CDR3 is TGCGCCAGCAGAAAAGGACAGAGCACAGATACGCAGTATTTT.

V is TRBV10-3 and J is TRBJ2-1; D is possibly TRBD2 (6 bases). The CDR3 runs to 13 residues. V lost 6 bases and J lost 1, with 7 bases in between. The germline gives CDR1 ENHRY, CDR2 SYGVKD. In nucleotides, the CDR3 is TGTGCCATCAGCCTAGCGTCCTACAATGAGCAGTTCTTC. Translation gives CAISLASYNEQFF.

The gene calls are TRBV7-8 and TRBJ1-2, with unresolved D. The CDR3 is 12 amino acids. Germline-derived CDR1 and CDR2 are SGHVS and FQNEAQ. With 5 bases removed from V and 8 bases from J, the gap between germline ends came to 12 bases. The CDR3 is CASSPLDGGYTF. The CDR3 nucleotides are TGTGCCAGCAGCCCATTGGACGGCGGCTACACCTTC.

The chain employs TRBV18 and TRBJ2-3; 10 nucleotides match TRBD1. Germline V gene data show CDR1 as KGHSH and CDR2 as LQKENI. V gave up 2 bases and J gave up 3 bases; unmatched junction bases: 2. CDR3 length equals 15 residues. Here the CDR3 DNA reads TGTGCCAGCTCACCAGGGACAGGGGTAACAGATACGCAGTATTTT. Its protein is CASSPGTGVTDTQYF.

The table lists this clone with a few counts. The V and J genes are TRBV10-3 and TRBJ1-1; possibly TRBD1 for D (6 bases). CDR1 and CDR2 (germline): ENHRY, SYGVKD. The CDR3 runs 14 residues. Trimming took 10 bases from V and 0 from J, leaving 15 bases between them. The CDR3 DNA reads TGTGCCACCGGACAGAGCGAGATGAACACTGAAGCTTTCTTT. Protein: CATGQSEMNTEAFF.

J is TRBJ1-5 and V is TRBV6-4; D unclear. The CDR3 is made up of 12 amino acids. Germline V lookup: CDR1 MRHNA, CDR2 SNTAGT. V was pared by 4 bases and J by 3 bases, with 4 bases between. The CDR3 DNA follows: TGTGCCAGCAGTGTCTCCAATCAGCCCCAGCATTTT. As protein: CASSVSNQPQHF.

Of note for this clone: The sample carries other DNA sequences with the same CDR3. CDR3 sequence reads: CASSSPGNTEAFF. Here the CDR3 DNA reads TGTGCCAGCAGTTCTCCAGGGAACACTGAAGCTTTCTTT. J is TRBJ1-1 and V is TRBV28, with no clear D. The V gene's germline CDR1 is MDHEN and CDR2 SYDVKM. The ends were cut back, 4 bases at V and 1 base at J, with 7 bases in the middle. The CDR3 spans 13 residues.

The chain uses TRBV30 and TRBJ1-3; the D gene is possibly TRBD1 (6 bases). Looked up from germline, CDR1 is GTSNPN and CDR2 is SVGIG (reference sequence). V lost 5 bases to trimming and J lost 5 bases, with 13 bases between them. The length of the CDR3 is 13 residues. CDR3 coding DNA: TGTGCCTGGGCCTACAGGGTTAGAAACACCATATATTTT. Translation gives CAWAYRVRNTIYF.

This clone was observed a handful of times. The chain recombines TRBV7-2 with TRBJ2-5; D is uncertain. The CDR3 contains 14 residues. CDR1 is SGHTA and CDR2 is FQGNSA in the germline V gene. Trimming shortened V by 0 bases and J by 3 bases, and 8 bases separated the two germline ends. CDR3 nucleotides: TGTGCCAGCAGCTTAGCTGGCTGGGAAGAGACCCAGTACTTC. Residues: CASSLAGWEETQYF.

The chain recombines TRBV19 with TRBJ2-1; 8 bases are a match to TRBD1. V shed 1 base and J 4 bases; nucleotides not matched to a gene: 6. The CDR3 covers 16 residues. The V gene's germline CDR1 is LNHDA and CDR2 SQIVND (reference sequence). The CDR3: CASSIGRDRRYNEQFF. Here the CDR3 DNA reads TGTGCCAGTAGTATAGGGAGGGACAGGCGGTACAATGAGCAGTTCTTC.

The V gene is TRBV27, the J gene TRBJ1-4, with 8 nucleotides matching TRBD1. CDR1 and CDR2 from the germline V gene are MNHEY and SMNVEV (reference sequence). J gave up 10 bases and V 4 bases, and 2 bases lay outside the gene matches. The CDR3 runs to 12 residues. The CDR3 here is CASSSDRAKLFF. CDR3 in DNA: TGTGCCAGCAGTTCGGACAGGGCAAAACTGTTTTTT.

Details on this clone: The sample holds other DNA sequences that translate to the same CDR3. This chain uses TRBV5-6 with TRBJ1-5; D is perhaps TRBD1 (6 bases). V was clipped by 1 base and J by 0 bases, with 8 bases between them. CDR1 SGHDT and CDR2 YYEEEE come from the germline V gene. This CDR3 comprises 15 residues. DNA of the CDR3: TGTGCCAGCAGCTTGTGGGGGCTTAGCAATCAGCCCCAGCATTTT. Its protein product is CASSLWGLSNQPQHF. Complete variable domain (other parts from reference TRBV5-6 and TRBJ1-5): DAGVTQSPTHLIKTRGQQVTLRCSPKSGHDTVSWYQQALGQGPQFIFQYYEEEERQRGNFPDRFSGHQFPNYSSELNVNALLLGDSALYLCASSLWGLSNQPQHFGDGTRLSIL.

The rearrangement uses TRBV6-1 and TRBJ2-2; D is ambiguous. The CDR3 is 15 residues long. Trimming took 7 bases from V and 8 from J, leaving 20 bases between them. CDR1 is MNHNS, CDR2 SASEGT, per germline. As DNA, the CDR3 is TGTGCCAGCACCTTGCAGGCAGATCCGTCGGGGGAGCTGTTTTTT. Its protein is CASTLQADPSGELFF.

V is TRBV5-4 and J is TRBJ1-2; D is unresolved. The CDR3 has 15 amino acids. Trimming removed 0 bases at V and 5 bases at J, with 14 bases between. Germline values: CDR1 SGHNT, CDR2 YYREEE (reference sequence). As DNA, the CDR3 is TGTGCCAGCAGCTTGGATTCTACGGCAGGTTATGGCTACACCTTC. Translation: CASSLDSTAGYGYTF.

The rearrangement uses TRBV5-3 and TRBJ1-5; no clear D. TRBV5-3 is annotated as an ORF whose role is uncertain. Trimming left V 4 bases short and J 5 bases short, with 16 bases between. This CDR3 has 15 amino acids. As DNA, the CDR3 is TGTGCCAGAAGCCCTTCTTATCCGGTGCATCAGCCCCAGCATTTT. It codes for CARSPSYPVHQPQHF.

This chain uses TRBV29-1 with TRBJ1-1; D gene uncertain. Trimming removed 3 bases at V and 1 base at J, with 9 bases between. Germline assignment: CDR1 SQVTM and CDR2 ANQGSEA. This CDR3 spans 13 amino acids. CDR3 DNA sequence: TGCAGCGTTGATAAGGTTGGGAACACTGAAGCTTTCTTT. Translation: CSVDKVGNTEAFF.

V and J are TRBV6-5 and TRBJ1-6, with TRBD1 matching 7 bases. J was trimmed by 6 bases and V by 7 bases; bases with no gene match: 6. Germline V gene data show CDR1 as MNHEY and CDR2 as SVGAGI. The CDR3 is made up of 14 amino acids. The CDR3 DNA reads TGTGCCAGCAACCGGGACAGCACTAATTCACCCCTCCACTTT. Its protein is CASNRDSTNSPLHF.

V is TRBV4-3 and J is TRBJ1-2, with D perhaps TRBD1 (6 bases). CDR1 and CDR2 from the germline V gene are LGHNA and YSLEER. This CDR3 region has 14 residues. Trimming stripped 3 bases from V and 0 bases from J, with 8 bases between. CDR3 residues: CASSQTGSNYGYTF. The CDR3 DNA reads as TGCGCCAGCAGCCAGACAGGCTCTAACTATGGCTACACCTTC.

The chain has TRBV19 and TRBJ2-7; TRBD2 aligns across 8 bases. The trim removed 2 bases at V and 5 bases at J, leaving 5 bases unmatched. Germline V gene lookup returns CDR1 LNHDA and CDR2 SQIVND (reference sequence). The CDR3 loop spans 14 amino acids. CDR3 DNA: TGTGCCAGTAGTATATCGGGAGGGCCCAACGAGCAGTACTTC. Residues: CASSISGGPNEQYF. The full variable domain, with the rest looked up from reference TRBV19 and TRBJ2-7, is DGGITQSPKYLFRKEGQNVTLSCEQNLNHDAMYWYRQDPGQGLRLIYYSQIVNDFQKGDIAEGYSVSREKKESFPLTVTSAQKNPTAFYLCASSISGGPNEQYFGPGTRLTVT.

This rearrangement joins TRBV7-2 to TRBJ2-5; D gene uncertain. Germline V gives CDR1 SGHTA, CDR2 FQGNSA. V was trimmed by 2 bases and J by 1 base, leaving 11 bases between them. The CDR3 contains 15 residues. CDR3 residues: CASSLSVWGQETQYF. Here the CDR3 DNA reads TGTGCCAGCAGCTTATCGGTTTGGGGCCAAGAGACCCAGTACTTC.

About this clone itself: This CDR3 is also generated by other DNA sequences in the sample. This chain joins TRBV7-2 and TRBJ2-1; 12 positions agree with TRBD2. The CDR3 runs to 15 residues. Trimming removed 4 bases from V and 7 bases from J; junction bases left unmatched: 5. Germline CDR1 SGHTA, CDR2 FQGNSA. CDR3 residues: CASSSGLAGNNEQFF. The CDR3 DNA is TGTGCCAGCAGCTCTGGACTAGCGGGAAATAATGAGCAGTTCTTC.

The chain joins TRBV10-3 to TRBJ1-1; D is unclear. V was trimmed by 0 bases and J by 4 bases, leaving 9 bases between them. From germline, CDR1 is ENHRY and CDR2 SYGVKD. This CDR3 comprises 14 residues. CDR3: CAISESAASTEAFF. The CDR3, as DNA: TGTGCCATCAGTGAGTCGGCTGCCAGCACTGAAGCTTTCTTT.

This clone was observed once. The chain couples TRBV25-1 to TRBJ1-2, with 8 bases aligning to TRBD1. The J segment lost 7 bases and the V segment lost 1 base, leaving 14 bases of the junction unmatched. Germline CDR1 MGHDK, CDR2 SYGVNS. The CDR3 covers 17 residues. CDR3 sequence: CASSEFGADRALGGYTF. CDR3 DNA: TGTGCCAGCAGTGAATTTGGGGCGGACAGGGCTCTGGGTGGCTACACCTTC.

The DNA of the CDR3 is TGTGCCAGCAGCTTAGATGGGGAAGGATCCGGGGAGCTGTTTTTT. It encodes CASSLDGEGSGELFF. V usage is TRBV11-3 and J usage is TRBJ2-2; no definite D call. Trimming left V 0 bases short and J 6 bases short, with 11 bases between. Germline V gene sequence: CDR1 SGHNT, CDR2 YENEEA. This CDR3 is 15 amino acids long.